These 16 T cell receptor beta chains came from one sample sequenced in a study of blood T cell repertoires in COVID-19. Some clones are missing from TCRdb's copy, which holds only in-frame ones; the method was immunoSEQ multiplex PCR. The repertoire holds some 91,000 clones, with about nine tenths as singletons. The sample was peripheral blood. The receptors derive from a man aged 55-75 years with acute or convalescent COVID-19.

This chain links TRBV28 with TRBJ1-2, with D uncertain. This CDR3 has 12 amino acids. Germline CDR1 and CDR2: MDHEN and SYDVKM. V lost 4 bases and J lost 8, with 11 bases in between. The CDR3 is CASSSGSLGYTF. CDR3 in DNA: TGTGCCAGCAGTTCGGGAAGTCTAGGCTACACCTTC.

The rearrangement joins TRBV19 to TRBJ1-1, with unresolved D. Per the germline V gene, CDR1 is LNHDA and CDR2 is SQIVND (reference sequence). V lost 1 base to trimming and J lost 3 bases, with 12 bases between them. CDR3 length equals 15 residues. CDR3 DNA: TGTGCCAGTAGTATAGGTAGTGGTTTTTACACTGAAGCTTTCTTT. Translation: CASSIGSGFYTEAFF.

J is TRBJ1-1 and V is TRBV11-3, with D tentatively TRBD1 (5 bases). This CDR3 has 14 residues. CDR1 and CDR2 from the germline V gene are SGHNT and YENEEA. Trimming cost V 5 bases and J 2 bases, with 12 bases left between them. The CDR3 loop reads CASSDQGQNTEAFF. In DNA form, the CDR3 reads TGTGCCAGCAGCGACCAGGGCCAAAACACTGAAGCTTTCTTT.

The V call is TRBV2, the J call TRBJ2-5, with D perhaps matching TRBD1 (6 bases). The CDR3 sequence is 14 residues long. Trimming took off 7 bases at V and 1 base at J, with 13 bases between the two ends. Germline assignment: CDR1 SNHLY and CDR2 FYNNEI. CDR3 sequence reads: CASNLGTIQETQYF. The CDR3 nucleotides read TGTGCCAGCAACCTCGGGACAATCCAAGAGACCCAGTACTTC.

The genes are TRBV20-1 and TRBJ2-1; 9 bases are shared with TRBD1. Germline V CDR1 and CDR2: DFQATT, SNEGSKA (reference sequence). V shed 5 bases and J 8 bases; nucleotides not matched to a gene: 1. The CDR3 runs to 11 residues. CDR3 in DNA: TGCAGTGCTCGGACAGGGGATGAGCAGTTCTTC. Its protein product is CSARTGDEQFF.

The CDR3 reads CASSIGPGGNYGYTF. CDR3 nucleotide sequence: TGTGCCAGTAGTATAGGACCTGGAGGTAACTATGGCTACACCTTC. The chain has TRBV19 and TRBJ1-2; D not resolved. The V and J ends lost 1 base and 1 base respectively, with 10 bases between them. Germline CDR1 reads LNHDA; CDR2 reads SQIVND (reference sequence). This CDR3 region has 15 residues.

This chain links TRBV5-4 with TRBJ2-2, with TRBD1 matching over 8 bases. Losses at the gene ends were 4 bases for V and 1 base for J; bases not matched to a gene: 3. There are 15 residues in the CDR3. Per the germline V gene, CDR1 is SGHNT and CDR2 is YYREEE (reference sequence). CDR3 sequence: CASSRQGLNTGELFF. In nucleotides, the CDR3 is TGTGCCAGCAGCCGACAGGGGTTGAACACCGGGGAGCTGTTTTTT.

A single count supports this clone. The gene calls are TRBV5-1 and TRBJ1-2; TRBD1 matches 9 bases. With 4 bases clipped from V and 3 bases from J, the junction kept 4 bases outside the gene matches. The CDR3 consists of 14 residues. Germline V lookup: CDR1 SGHRS, CDR2 YFSETQ. CDR3 sequence: CASSNRTGDYGYTF. The CDR3 DNA sequence: TGCGCCAGCAGCAACCGGACAGGGGACTATGGCTACACCTTC.

This chain connects TRBV19 to TRBJ1-5; D uncertain. Per the germline V gene, CDR1 is LNHDA and CDR2 is SQIVND (reference sequence). The CDR3 is 13 amino acids. Trimming removed 7 bases at V and 4 bases at J, with 11 bases between. CDR3 coding DNA: TGTGCCAGTACCTGGGGAGGGAATCAGCCCCAGCATTTT. This codes for CASTWGGNQPQHF.

J is TRBJ1-2 and V is TRBV2; tentative D call: TRBD1 (5 bases). This CDR3 has 13 residues. Germline V gene sequence: CDR1 SNHLY, CDR2 FYNNEI. V was shortened by 5 bases and J by 1 base, with 8 bases between the two germline ends. CDR3 sequence (DNA): TGTGCCAGCAGTTGGGGCAGTAACTATGGCTACACCTTC. Protein: CASSWGSNYGYTF.

The gene calls are TRBV7-8 and TRBJ1-4; D may be TRBD1 (6 bases). Trimming shortened V by 1 base and J by 0 bases, and 21 bases separated the two germline ends. In germline, CDR1 is SGHVS, CDR2 FQNEAQ. CDR3 length equals 20 residues. The CDR3 sequence is CASSLEGWTVLPATNEKLFF. The DNA for the CDR3 is TGTGCCAGCAGCTTAGAGGGGTGGACAGTTCTACCAGCAACTAATGAAAAACTGTTTTTT.

The chain recombines TRBV5-4 with TRBJ1-4, with D possibly TRBD1 on 6 matching bases. The CDR3 is 15 amino acids. V shed 4 bases and J shed 5 bases, with 15 bases lying between them. Germline assignment: CDR1 SGHNT and CDR2 YYREEE (reference sequence). CDR3 coding DNA: TGTGCCAGCAGCCAGGGTGGGACAAGGAATGAAAAACTGTTTTTT. It is translated as CASSQGGTRNEKLFF.

V gene TRBV7-9 combines with J gene TRBJ2-7, with a tentative D call TRBD1 (5 bases). This CDR3 comprises 15 residues. Germline loops: CDR1 SEHNR, CDR2 FQNEAQ (reference sequence). The ends were cut back, 5 bases at V and 2 bases at J, with 16 bases in the middle. CDR3: CASSLQAQETYEQYF. The CDR3, as DNA: TGTGCCAGCAGCCTACAGGCCCAGGAGACCTACGAGCAGTACTTC.

V usage is TRBV3-1 (or the pseudogene TRBV3-2) and J usage is TRBJ1-2; D not certain. CDR1 LGHDT and CDR2 YNNKEL come from the germline V gene (reference sequence). Trimming shortened V by 4 bases and J by 2 bases, and 11 bases separated the two germline ends. The CDR3 consists of 14 residues. The CDR3 DNA reads as TGTGCCAGCAGCCGTCAGACAAGGAACTATGGCTACACCTTC. Translation gives CASSRQTRNYGYTF.

With respect to this clone: Other nucleotide sequences from this sample produce the same CDR3. The chain recombines TRBV7-2 with TRBJ1-2, with 8 positions matching TRBD1. V dropped 5 bases and J dropped 4; count of bases not matched to a gene: 3. CDR3 length: 13 residues. CDR1 and CDR2 (germline): SGHTA, FQGNSA. In DNA form, the CDR3 reads TGTGCCAGCAGCCCCGGACAGGGCTATGGCTACACCTTC. Protein: CASSPGQGYGYTF.

J is TRBJ1-2 and V is TRBV2; possibly TRBD1 for D (5 bases). The germline V and J ends were trimmed by 3 bases and 5 bases, with 7 bases remaining between them. Germline CDR1 reads SNHLY; CDR2 reads FYNNEI. The CDR3 has 12 residues. In nucleotides, the CDR3 is TGTGCCAGCAGTGAGGCAGGGTATGGCTACACCTTC. It yields the protein CASSEAGYGYTF. The full variable domain, completed using reference TRBV2 and TRBJ1-2, is EPEVTQTPSHQVTQMGQEVILRCVPISNHLYFYWYRQILGQKVEFLVSFYNNEISEKSEIFDDQFSVERPDGSNFTLKIRSTKLEDSAMYFCASSEAGYGYTFGSGTRLTVV.